The clone carrying this T cell receptor (beta chain) was seen more than once but under ten times. This sample is drawn from a study of spatial heterogeneity in lung cancer. Germline V gene sequence: CDR1 MDHEN, CDR2 SYDVKM. After removal of 4 bases from V and 0 bases from J, the junction contained 5 bases not matched to a gene. There are 15 residues in the CDR3. Via MiXCR, TCRdb re-called the 5' RACE reads, giving one row per CDR3 protein. The sample has approximately 66,000 distinct CDR3 sequences; roughly 6.4% are singletons. Time point in this sample: sample taken at primary tumor resection. The chain joins TRBV28 to TRBJ2-5; the match to TRBD2 covers 7 bases. The sequence came from a female donor with early-stage non-small cell lung cancer. The sequencing here drew on PBMCs, taken at surgery. For the CDR3, the DNA is TGTGCCAGCAGTTGGGGAGGACTAGACCAAGAGACCCAGTACTTC. Its translation: CASSWGGLDQETQYF.